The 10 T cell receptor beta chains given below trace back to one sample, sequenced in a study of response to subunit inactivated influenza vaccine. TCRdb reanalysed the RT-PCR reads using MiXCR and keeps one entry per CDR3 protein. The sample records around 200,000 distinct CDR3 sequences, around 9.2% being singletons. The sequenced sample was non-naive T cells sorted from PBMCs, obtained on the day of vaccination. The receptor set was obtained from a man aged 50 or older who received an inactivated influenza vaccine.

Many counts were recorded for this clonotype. CDR3 DNA sequence: TGTGCCAGCAGCGAGGGAGTTATGAACACTGAAGCTTTCTTT. It encodes CASSEGVMNTEAFF. The gene calls are TRBV7-9 and TRBJ1-1; no firm D call. Germline values: CDR1 SEHNR, CDR2 FQNEAQ (reference sequence). V gave up 5 bases and J gave up 0 bases, with 10 bases separating them. The CDR3 extends over 14 amino acids.

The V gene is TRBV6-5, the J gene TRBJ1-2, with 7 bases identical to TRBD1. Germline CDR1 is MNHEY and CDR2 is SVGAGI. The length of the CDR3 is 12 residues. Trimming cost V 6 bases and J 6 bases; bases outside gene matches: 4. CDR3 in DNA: TGTGCCAGCAGGCGGGACAGTGATGGCTACACCTTC. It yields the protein CASRRDSDGYTF.

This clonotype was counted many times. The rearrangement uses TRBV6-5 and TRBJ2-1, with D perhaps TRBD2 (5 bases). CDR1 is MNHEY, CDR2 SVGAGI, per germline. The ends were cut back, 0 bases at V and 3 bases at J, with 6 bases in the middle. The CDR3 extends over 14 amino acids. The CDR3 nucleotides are TGTGCCAGCAGTTACTCGAGGGACTACAATGAGCAGTTCTTC. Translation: CASSYSRDYNEQFF.

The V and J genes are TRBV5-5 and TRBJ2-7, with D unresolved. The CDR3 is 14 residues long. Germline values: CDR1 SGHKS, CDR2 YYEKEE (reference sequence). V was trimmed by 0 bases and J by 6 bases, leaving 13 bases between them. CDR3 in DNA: TGTGCCAGCAGCTTGGCAGCAGGTTTTGGCGAGCAGTACTTC. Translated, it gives CASSLAAGFGEQYF.

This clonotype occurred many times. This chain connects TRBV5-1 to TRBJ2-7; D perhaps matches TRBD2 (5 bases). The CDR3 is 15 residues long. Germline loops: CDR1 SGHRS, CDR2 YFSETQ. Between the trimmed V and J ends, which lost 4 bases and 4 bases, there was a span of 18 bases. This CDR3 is CASSQSGLGWYEQYF. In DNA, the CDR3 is TGCGCCAGCAGCCAATCTGGACTCGGTTGGTACGAGCAGTACTTC.

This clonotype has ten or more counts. The CDR3 loop is CASSPSSGTYEQYF. The CDR3 DNA reads TGTGCCAGCTCACCGTCTAGCGGCACCTACGAGCAGTACTTC. V and J are TRBV18 and TRBJ2-7, with TRBD2 identical over 7 bases. Germline CDR1 reads KGHSH; CDR2 reads LQKENI. The CDR3 runs to 14 residues. Losses at the gene ends were 3 bases for V and 2 bases for J; bases not matched to a gene: 4. The full variable domain, its missing parts supplied by reference TRBV18 and TRBJ2-7, is NAGVMQNPRHLVRRRGQEARLRCSPMKGHSHVYWYRQLPEEGLKFMVYLQKENIIDESGMPKERFSAEFPKEGPSILRIQQVVRGDSAAYFCASSPSSGTYEQYFGPGTRLTVT.

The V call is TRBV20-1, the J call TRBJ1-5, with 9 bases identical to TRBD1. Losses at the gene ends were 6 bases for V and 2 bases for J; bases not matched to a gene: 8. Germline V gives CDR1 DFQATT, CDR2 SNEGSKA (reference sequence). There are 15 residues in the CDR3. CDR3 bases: TGCAGTGCCCTACAGGGGGCTGGTGGCAATCAGCCCCAGCATTTT. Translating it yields CSALQGAGGNQPQHF.

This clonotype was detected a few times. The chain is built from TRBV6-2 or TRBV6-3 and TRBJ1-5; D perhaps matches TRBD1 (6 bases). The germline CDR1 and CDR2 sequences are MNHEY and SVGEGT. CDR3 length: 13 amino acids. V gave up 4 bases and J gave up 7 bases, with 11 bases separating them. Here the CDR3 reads CASSSGGRQPQHF. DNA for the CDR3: TGTGCCAGCAGTTCCGGGGGGCGGCAGCCCCAGCATTTT.

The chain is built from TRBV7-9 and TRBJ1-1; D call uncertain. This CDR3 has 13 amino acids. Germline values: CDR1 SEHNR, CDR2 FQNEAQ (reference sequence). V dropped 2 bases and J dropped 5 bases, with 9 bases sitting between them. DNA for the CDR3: TGTGCCAGCAGCTTAAAGGGAGAAACTGAAGCTTTCTTT. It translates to CASSLKGETEAFF.

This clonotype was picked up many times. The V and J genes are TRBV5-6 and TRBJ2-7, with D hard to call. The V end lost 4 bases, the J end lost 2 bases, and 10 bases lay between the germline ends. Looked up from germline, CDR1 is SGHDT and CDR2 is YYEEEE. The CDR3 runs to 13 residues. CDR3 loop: CASSPGLAYEQYF. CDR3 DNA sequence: TGTGCCAGCAGCCCCGGGCTAGCCTACGAGCAGTACTTC.